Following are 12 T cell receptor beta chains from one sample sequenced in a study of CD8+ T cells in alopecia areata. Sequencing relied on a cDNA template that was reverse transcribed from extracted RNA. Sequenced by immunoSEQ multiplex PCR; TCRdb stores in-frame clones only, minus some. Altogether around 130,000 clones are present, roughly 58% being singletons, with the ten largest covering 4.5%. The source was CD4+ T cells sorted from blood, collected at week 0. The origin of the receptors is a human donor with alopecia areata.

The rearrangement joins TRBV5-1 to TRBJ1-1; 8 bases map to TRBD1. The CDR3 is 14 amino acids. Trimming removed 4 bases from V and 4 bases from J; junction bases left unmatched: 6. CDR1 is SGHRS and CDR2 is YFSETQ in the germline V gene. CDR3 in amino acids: CASSARGLVTEAFF. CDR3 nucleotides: TGCGCCAGCAGCGCCAGGGGGCTAGTCACTGAAGCTTTCTTT.

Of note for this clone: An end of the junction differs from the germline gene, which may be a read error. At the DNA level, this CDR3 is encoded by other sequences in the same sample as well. CDR3: CASSSYRDTEAFF. In DNA, the CDR3 is TGCGCCAGCAGCTCCTACAGGGACACTGAAGCTTTCTTC. The gene calls are TRBV5-1 and TRBJ1-1; maybe TRBD1 (6 bases). CDR3 length: 13 amino acids. Germline-derived CDR1 and CDR2 are SGHRS and YFSETQ.

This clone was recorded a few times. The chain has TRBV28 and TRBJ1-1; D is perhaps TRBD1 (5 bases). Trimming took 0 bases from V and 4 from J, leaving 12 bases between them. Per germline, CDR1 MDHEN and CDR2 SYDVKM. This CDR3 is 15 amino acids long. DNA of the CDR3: TGTGCCAGCAGTTTATGGGGGACCCTAGGCACTGAAGCTTTCTTT. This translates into CASSLWGTLGTEAFF.

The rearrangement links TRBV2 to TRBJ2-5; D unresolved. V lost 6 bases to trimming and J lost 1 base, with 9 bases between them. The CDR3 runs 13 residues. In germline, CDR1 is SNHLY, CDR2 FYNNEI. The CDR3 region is CASSPSAQETQYF. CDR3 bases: TGTGCCAGCAGCCCCAGCGCCCAAGAGACCCAGTACTTC.

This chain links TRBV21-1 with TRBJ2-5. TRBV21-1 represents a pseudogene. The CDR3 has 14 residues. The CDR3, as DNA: TGTGCCAGCAGCAAATTGCATACCCAAGAGACCCAGTACTTC. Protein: CASSKLHTQETQYF.

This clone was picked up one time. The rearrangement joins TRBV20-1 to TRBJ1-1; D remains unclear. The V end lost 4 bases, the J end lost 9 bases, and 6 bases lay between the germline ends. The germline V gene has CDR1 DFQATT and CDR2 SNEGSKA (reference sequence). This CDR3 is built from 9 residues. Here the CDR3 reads CSANGQAFF. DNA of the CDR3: TGCAGTGCTAACGGTCAAGCTTTCTTT.

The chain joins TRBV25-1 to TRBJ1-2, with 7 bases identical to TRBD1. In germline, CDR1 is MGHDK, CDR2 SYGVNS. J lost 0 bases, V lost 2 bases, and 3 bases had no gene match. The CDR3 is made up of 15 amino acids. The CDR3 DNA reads TGTGCCAGCAGTGAAGCACAGGGGTCTAACTATGGCTACACCTTC. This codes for CASSEAQGSNYGYTF.

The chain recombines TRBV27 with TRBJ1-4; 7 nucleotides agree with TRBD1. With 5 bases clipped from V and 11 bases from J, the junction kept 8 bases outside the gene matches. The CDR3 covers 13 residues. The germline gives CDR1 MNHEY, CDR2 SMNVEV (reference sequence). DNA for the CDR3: TGTGCCAGCAGTGTGTCAGGGGGTGGGAAACTGTTTTTT. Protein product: CASSVSGGGKLFF.

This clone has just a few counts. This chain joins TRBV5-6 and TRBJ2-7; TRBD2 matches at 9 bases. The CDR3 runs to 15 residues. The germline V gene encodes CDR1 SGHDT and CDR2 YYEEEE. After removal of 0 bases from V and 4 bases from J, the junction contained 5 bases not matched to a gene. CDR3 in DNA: TGTGCCAGCAGCTTGGGGCCGGGACTAGCTTACGAGCAGTACTTC. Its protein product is CASSLGPGLAYEQYF.

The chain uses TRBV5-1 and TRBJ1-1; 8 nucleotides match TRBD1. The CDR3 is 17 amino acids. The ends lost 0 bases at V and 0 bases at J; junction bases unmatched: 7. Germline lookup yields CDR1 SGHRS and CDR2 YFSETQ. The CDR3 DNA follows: TGCGCCAGCAGCTTGGGGACGACAGGGGCCATGAACACTGAAGCTTTCTTT. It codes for CASSLGTTGAMNTEAFF.

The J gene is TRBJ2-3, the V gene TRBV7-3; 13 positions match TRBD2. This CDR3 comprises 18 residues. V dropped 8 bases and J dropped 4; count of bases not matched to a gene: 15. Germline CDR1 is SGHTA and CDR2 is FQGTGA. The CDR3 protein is CASAKGLAGTPGSDTQYF. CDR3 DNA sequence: TGTGCCAGCGCAAAGGGACTAGCGGGGACCCCTGGGTCAGATACGCAGTATTTT.

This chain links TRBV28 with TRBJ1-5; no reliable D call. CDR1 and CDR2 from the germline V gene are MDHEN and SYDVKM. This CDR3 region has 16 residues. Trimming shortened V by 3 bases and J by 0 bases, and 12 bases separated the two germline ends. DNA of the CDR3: TGTGCCAGCAGTTTTGTAGAGGTATATAGCAATCAGCCCCAGCATTTT. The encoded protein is CASSFVEVYSNQPQHF.